The sequence of this T cell receptor (beta chain) was determined in a study of blood T cell repertoires in COVID-19 (dated by TCRdb to 2018 to 2021). A note on the overall study: Collaborator samples came from the United States, Italy and Spain and covered acute and convalescent phases of COVID-19. A de-identified subject ID, COVID-19 status, age in years and sex were almost always included in the sample metadata. A freely available public database, intended as a resource for researchers studying the immune response to SARS-CoV-2, is where the repertoires were released. The dataset comprised deeply sampled blood TCRbeta repertoires from subjects exposed to, actively infected with, or recovered from COVID-19. Where available, HLA class I and class II types were taken from metadata supplied by the sample provider and were not determined by assay-based typing. The prospective study material was composed of cDNA or gDNA derived from T cells, B-cell-depleted T cells, or PBMCs. The samples were drawn from the first 160 participants of the ongoing ImmuneRACE study and from 950 to 1,500 subjects provided by 6 global collaborators.

In its sample, this clone was seen a few times. It has no known antigen specificity. Base qualities are not recorded, but no much larger clone differs from it by a single base. Trimming accounts for 6 bases at V and 2 bases at J, while the number of junction bases matched to no gene is 7. CDR1 SQVTM and CDR2 ANQGSEA are derived from the germline V gene. The CDR3, from cysteine to phenylalanine, totals 13 residues. Only the CDR3 region is kept as DNA, spanning 39 bases read in frame from base 1. General conclusions and limits of the study: The quantity of clinical and demographic metadata differed by source and by participant and was supplied without curation.

TCRbeta CDR3 regions were amplified from genomic DNA by means of the immunoSEQ Assay, a bias-controlled multiplex PCR. In the source study's methods: The number of nucleated cells in each sample was estimated by amplification of reference gene primers within the assay. Sequence reads were collapsed and filtered to measure the absolute abundance of every unique TCRbeta CDR3 rearrangement. Productive Simpson clonality was computed per sample as the square root of Simpson's diversity index over productive rearrangements. This is the immuneACCESS table as TCRdb keeps it, with only in-frame sequences that have V and J called. A part of the clones is gone; compared with another copy, unresolved V genes explain less than half, and the rest is unexplained. For V, J and clone size, that table is used; D and trimming come from the DNA. This sample has hundreds of thousands of clones in its table, and around four fifths of those were observed once. The ten largest clonotypes hold 15% to 20% of the sample.

Each collaborating institution followed its own protocols to collect whole blood in K2EDTA tubes. For TCRbeta analysis, collaborators shipped samples as frozen whole blood, isolated PBMCs, or DNA extracted from either of those sample types. The receptor's source is a woman older than 75 with active or convalescent COVID-19. This chain is built from TRBV29-1 and TRBJ2-7; 7 central bases correspond to TRBD1. Sequencing was done on a sample of peripheral blood. The encoded CDR3 is CSVKRDRAYEQYF. The nucleotide sequence is TGCAGCGTGAAAAGGGACAGAGCCTACGAGCAGTACTTC.